The sequence of this T cell receptor beta chain was determined in a study of OX40 agonist ivuxolimab in advanced cancers. Study information: Patients treated during dose escalation were battling hepatocellular carcinoma, melanoma, renal cell or head and neck cancer. The mean age was roughly 60 years, ranging from 23 to 79, with 82.7% of participants male. Study results and limitations: Average numbers of expanded clones were greater in CD8+ T cells than in CD4+.

Some clones are missing from TCRdb's copy, which holds only in-frame ones; the method was immunoSEQ multiplex PCR. The data hold 74,000 or so clones, with around 93% observed a single time. Note on this clone: Its target is not known.

Germline values: CDR1 SGHRS, CDR2 YFSETQ. CDR3 length equals 14 residues. Trimming removed 2 bases at V and 3 bases at J, with 9 bases between. This TCR came from an adult with an advanced solid tumor such as melanoma, head and neck, liver or kidney cancer. V and J are TRBV5-1 and TRBJ1-3; D is unclear. The sequenced sample was CD4+ or CD8+ T cells sorted from blood, obtained in a trial of the OX40 agonist ivuxolimab. CDR3 sequence reads: CASSLAELGNTIYF. The CDR3 region has the DNA TGCGCCAGCAGCTTAGCCGAACTTGGAAACACCATATATTTT.